This T cell receptor (beta chain) comes out of a study of blood T cells in healthy people across ages. Then a second PCR, running roughly 7 to 11 cycles, was carried out with a sample-barcoded 5' primer and a J-beta primer mix. Template switching added a 12-random-nucleotide identifier to every cDNA molecule. TCRdb re-called the 5' RACE reads through MiXCR, storing one row per CDR3 protein. The data hold around 670,000 distinct CDR3 sequences, with less than 35% observed a single time. Many counts were recorded for this clonotype. No antigen is known for it. Study observations and caveats: TCR beta diversity was tightly associated with the proportion of naive T cells. Roughly linear age-related decline in beta diversity appeared, significant by age approximately 40.

Donor samples were obtained from healthy Caucasian individuals from Russia, aged about 6 to 95. The specimen was blood. This TCR was sampled from a woman of 80 years or more in good health.

Here the CDR3 reads CASSPSLEGYEQYF. CDR3 DNA: TGTGCCAGCAGTCCATCCCTTGAGGGATACGAGCAGTACTTC. The chain carries TRBV27 and TRBJ2-7; weak D call: TRBD2 (5 bases). This CDR3 spans 14 amino acids. Germline V gene lookup returns CDR1 MNHEY and CDR2 SMNVEV (reference sequence). Trimming took off 5 bases at V and 4 bases at J, with 15 bases between the two ends.